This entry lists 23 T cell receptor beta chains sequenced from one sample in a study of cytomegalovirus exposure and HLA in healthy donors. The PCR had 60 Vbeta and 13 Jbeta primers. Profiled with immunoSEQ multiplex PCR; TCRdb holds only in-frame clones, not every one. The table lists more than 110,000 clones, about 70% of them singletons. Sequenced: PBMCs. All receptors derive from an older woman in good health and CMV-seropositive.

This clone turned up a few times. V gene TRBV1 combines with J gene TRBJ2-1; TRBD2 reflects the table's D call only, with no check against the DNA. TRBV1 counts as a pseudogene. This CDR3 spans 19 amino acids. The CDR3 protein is CTSSPFEVSGRCSYNEQFF. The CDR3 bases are TGCACCAGCAGCCCCTTCGAGGTTAGCGGGAGGTGCTCCTACAATGAGCAGTTCTTC.

CDR3 nucleotide sequence: TGTGCCAGCAGTTCCCCTAGCGGGAGTTCCTACAATGAGCAGTTCTTC. Translating gives CASSSPSGSSYNEQFF. The J gene is TRBJ2-1, the V gene TRBV28, with TRBD2 identical over 10 bases. V lost 4 bases to trimming and J lost 1 base; unmatched junction nucleotides: 4. Germline V gene data show CDR1 as MDHEN and CDR2 as SYDVKM. This CDR3 region has 16 residues.

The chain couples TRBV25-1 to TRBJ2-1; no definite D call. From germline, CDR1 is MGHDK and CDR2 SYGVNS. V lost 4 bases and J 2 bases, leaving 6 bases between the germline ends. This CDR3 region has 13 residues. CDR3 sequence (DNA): TGTGCCAGCAGTGGGCCAGCCTACAATGAGCAGTTCTTC. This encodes CASSGPAYNEQFF.

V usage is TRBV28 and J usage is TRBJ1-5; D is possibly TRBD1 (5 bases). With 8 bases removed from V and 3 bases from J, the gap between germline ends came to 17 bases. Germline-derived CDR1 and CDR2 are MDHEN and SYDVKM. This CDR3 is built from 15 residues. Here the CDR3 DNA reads TGTGCCAGCCACTTTACGGGAGGGGACAATCAGCCCCAGCATTTT. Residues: CASHFTGGDNQPQHF.

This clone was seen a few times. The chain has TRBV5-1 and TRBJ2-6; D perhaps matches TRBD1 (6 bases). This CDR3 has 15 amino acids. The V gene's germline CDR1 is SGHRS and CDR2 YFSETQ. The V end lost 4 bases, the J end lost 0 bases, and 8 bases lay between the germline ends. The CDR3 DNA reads TGCGCCAGCAGCGTCAGGGGCTCTGGGGCCAACGTCCTGACTTTC. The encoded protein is CASSVRGSGANVLTF.

CDR3 nucleotides: TGTGCCAGCAGCTTTCTGAGGGAGTCGGCCAATGAGCAGTTCTTC. This translates into CASSFLRESANEQFF. The V and J genes are TRBV12-1 and TRBJ2-1; the table assigns TRBD2, which was not confirmed against the DNA. TRBV12-1 counts as a pseudogene. This CDR3 has 15 residues.

The CDR3 here is CASSLNRAGNTIYF. Written as DNA, the CDR3 is TGCGCCAGCAGCCTTAACAGGGCTGGAAACACCATATATTTT. The chain links TRBV4-1 to TRBJ1-3, with D possibly TRBD1 on 6 matching bases. From germline, CDR1 is MGHRA and CDR2 YSYEKL. The length of the CDR3 is 14 residues. With 4 bases removed from V and 2 bases from J, the gap between germline ends came to 9 bases.

Written as DNA, the CDR3 is TGTGCCAGCACCAAACAGGGCTCCTACGAGCAGTACTTC. Protein sequence: CASTKQGSYEQYF. The gene calls are TRBV5-8 and TRBJ2-7; D perhaps matches TRBD1 (6 bases). The CDR3 contains 13 residues. V gave up 6 bases and J gave up 0 bases, with 10 bases separating them. In germline, CDR1 is SGHTS, CDR2 YDEGEE.

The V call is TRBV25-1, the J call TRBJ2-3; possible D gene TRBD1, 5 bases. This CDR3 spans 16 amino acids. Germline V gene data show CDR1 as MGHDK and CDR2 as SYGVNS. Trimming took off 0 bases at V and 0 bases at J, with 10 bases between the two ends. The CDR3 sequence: CASSEYRTHSTDTQYF. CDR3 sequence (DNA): TGTGCCAGCAGTGAATACCGGACACACAGCACAGATACGCAGTATTTT.

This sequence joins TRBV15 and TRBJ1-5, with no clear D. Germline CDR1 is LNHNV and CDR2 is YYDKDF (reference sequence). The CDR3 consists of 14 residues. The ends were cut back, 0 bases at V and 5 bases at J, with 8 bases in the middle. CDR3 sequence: CATSRESGHQPQHF. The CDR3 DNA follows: TGTGCCACCAGCAGAGAGAGCGGTCATCAGCCCCAGCATTTT.

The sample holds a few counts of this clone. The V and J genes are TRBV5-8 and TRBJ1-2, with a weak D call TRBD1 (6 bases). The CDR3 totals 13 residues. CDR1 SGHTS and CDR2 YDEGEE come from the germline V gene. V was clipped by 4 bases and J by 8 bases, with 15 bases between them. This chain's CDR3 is CASSNTGIYGYTF. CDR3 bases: TGTGCCAGCAGCAACACAGGGATTTACGGCTACACCTTC. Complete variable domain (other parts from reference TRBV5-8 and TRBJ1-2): EAGVTQSPTHLIKTRGQQATLRCSPISGHTSVYWYQQALGLGLQFLLWYDEGEERNRGNFPPRFSGRQFPNYSSELNVNALELEDSALYLCASSNTGIYGYTFGSGTRLTVV.

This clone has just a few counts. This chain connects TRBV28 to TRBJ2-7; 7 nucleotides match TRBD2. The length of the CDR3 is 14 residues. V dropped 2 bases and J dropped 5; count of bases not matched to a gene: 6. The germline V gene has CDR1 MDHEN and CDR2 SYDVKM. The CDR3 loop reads CASSLPGLSHEQYF. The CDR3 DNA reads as TGTGCCAGCAGTTTACCGGGACTATCGCACGAGCAGTACTTC.

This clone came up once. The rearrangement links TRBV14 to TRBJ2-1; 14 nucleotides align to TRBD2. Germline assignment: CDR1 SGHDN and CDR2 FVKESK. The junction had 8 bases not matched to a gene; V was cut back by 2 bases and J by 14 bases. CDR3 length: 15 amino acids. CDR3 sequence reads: CASSQLGTSGRVEFF. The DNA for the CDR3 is TGTGCCAGCAGCCAACTCGGGACTAGCGGGAGAGTGGAGTTCTTC.

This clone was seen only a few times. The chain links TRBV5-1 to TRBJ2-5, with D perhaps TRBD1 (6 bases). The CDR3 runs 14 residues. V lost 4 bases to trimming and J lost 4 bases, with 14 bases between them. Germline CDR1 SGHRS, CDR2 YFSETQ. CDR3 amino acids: CASSKDSRGETQYF. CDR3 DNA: TGCGCCAGCAGCAAGGACAGTCGGGGAGAGACCCAGTACTTC. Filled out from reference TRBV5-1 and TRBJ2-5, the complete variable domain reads KAGVTQTPRYLIKTRGQQVTLSCSPISGHRSVSWYQQTPGQGLQFLFEYFSETQRNKGNFPGRFSGRQFSNSRSEMNVSTLELGDSALYLCASSKDSRGETQYFGPGTRLLVL.

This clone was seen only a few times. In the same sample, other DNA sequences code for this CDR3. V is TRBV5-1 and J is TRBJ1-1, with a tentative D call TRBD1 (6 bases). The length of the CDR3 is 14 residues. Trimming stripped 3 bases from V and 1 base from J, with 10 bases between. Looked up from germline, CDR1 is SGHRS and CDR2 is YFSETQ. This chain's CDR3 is CASSSRTANTEAFF. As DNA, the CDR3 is TGCGCCAGCAGCTCGAGGACAGCGAACACTGAAGCTTTCTTT.

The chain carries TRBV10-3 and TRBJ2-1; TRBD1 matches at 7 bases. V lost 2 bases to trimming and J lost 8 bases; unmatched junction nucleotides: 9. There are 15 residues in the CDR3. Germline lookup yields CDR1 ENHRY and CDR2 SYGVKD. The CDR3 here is CAISEEAGGLYEQFF. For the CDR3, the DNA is TGTGCCATCAGTGAGGAGGCAGGGGGTCTGTATGAGCAGTTCTTC.

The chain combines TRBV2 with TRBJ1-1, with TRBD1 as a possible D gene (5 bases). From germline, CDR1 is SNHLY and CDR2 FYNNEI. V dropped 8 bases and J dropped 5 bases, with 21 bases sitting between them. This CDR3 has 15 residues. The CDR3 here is CASAAPGQRRTEAFF. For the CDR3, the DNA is TGTGCCAGCGCAGCGCCCGGACAACGGAGAACTGAAGCTTTCTTT.

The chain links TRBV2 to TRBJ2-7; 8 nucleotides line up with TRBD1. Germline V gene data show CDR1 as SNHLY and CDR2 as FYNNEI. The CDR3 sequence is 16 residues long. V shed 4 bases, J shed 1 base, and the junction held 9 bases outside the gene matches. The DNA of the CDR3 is TGTGCCAGCAGTGTTGGGCGTAGACAGGGGTCCTACGAGCAGTACTTC. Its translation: CASSVGRRQGSYEQYF.

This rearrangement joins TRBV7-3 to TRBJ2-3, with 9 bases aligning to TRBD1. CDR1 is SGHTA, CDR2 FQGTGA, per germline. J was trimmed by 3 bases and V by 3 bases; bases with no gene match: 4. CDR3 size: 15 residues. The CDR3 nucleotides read TGTGCCAGCAGCTTCAGACAGGGGGGTACAGATACGCAGTATTTT. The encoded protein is CASSFRQGGTDTQYF.

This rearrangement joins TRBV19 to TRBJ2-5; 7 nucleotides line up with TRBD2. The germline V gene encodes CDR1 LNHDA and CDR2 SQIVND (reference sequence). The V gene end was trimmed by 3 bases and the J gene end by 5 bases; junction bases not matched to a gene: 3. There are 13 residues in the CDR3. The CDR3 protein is CASSMGGRETQYF. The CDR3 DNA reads TGTGCCAGTAGTATGGGAGGGCGGGAGACCCAGTACTTC.

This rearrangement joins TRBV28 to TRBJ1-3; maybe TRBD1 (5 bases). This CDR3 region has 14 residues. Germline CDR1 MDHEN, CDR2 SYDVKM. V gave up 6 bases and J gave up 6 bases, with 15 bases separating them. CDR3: CASRPGLLQNTIYF. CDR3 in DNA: TGTGCCAGCAGGCCGGGACTGCTTCAAAACACCATATATTTT.

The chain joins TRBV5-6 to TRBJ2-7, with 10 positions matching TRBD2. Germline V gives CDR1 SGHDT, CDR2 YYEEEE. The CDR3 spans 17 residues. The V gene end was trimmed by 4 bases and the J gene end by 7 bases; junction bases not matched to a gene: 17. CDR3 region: CASSRLIGLADYGEQYF. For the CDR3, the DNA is TGTGCCAGCAGCCGACTTATCGGACTAGCGGACTACGGGGAGCAGTACTTC. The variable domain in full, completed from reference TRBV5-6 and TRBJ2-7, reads DAGVTQSPTHLIKTRGQQVTLRCSPKSGHDTVSWYQQALGQGPQFIFQYYEEEERQRGNFPDRFSGHQFPNYSSELNVNALLLGDSALYLCASSRLIGLADYGEQYFGPGTRLTVT.

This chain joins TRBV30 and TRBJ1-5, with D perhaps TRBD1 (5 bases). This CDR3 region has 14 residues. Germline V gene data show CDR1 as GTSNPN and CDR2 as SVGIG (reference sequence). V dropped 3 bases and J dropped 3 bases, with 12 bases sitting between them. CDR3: CAWSPPRDNQPQHF. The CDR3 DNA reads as TGTGCCTGGAGCCCCCCCAGGGACAATCAGCCCCAGCATTTT.